What follows are 31 T cell receptor beta chains derived from one specimen sequenced in a study of CD8+CD57+ T cells in acquired aplastic anemia. CD8+CD57+ cell expansion had been shown by flow cytometry in patients chosen for sequencing. Profiling that covered TCR beta VDJ and CDR3 relied on genomic DNA as its template. Each CDR3 protein is one row after TCRdb ran MiXCR on the reads. The table shows 110,000 or so distinct CDR3 sequences, with 45% to 60% occurring only once. The source material was sorted CD4+, CD8+, or CD8+CD57+ T cells (not recorded which) from PBMCs. The receptors here all came from a human donor with aplastic anemia.

In its sample, this clonotype was seen a few times. V usage is TRBV7-9 and J usage is TRBJ2-2; 8 bases fit TRBD2. Trimming cost V 6 bases and J 1 base; bases outside gene matches: 4. The CDR3 sequence is 15 residues long. CDR1 is SEHNR, CDR2 FQNEAQ, per germline (reference sequence). The CDR3 reads CASRNTSGNTGELFF. The CDR3 bases are TGTGCCAGCAGAAATACTAGCGGGAACACCGGGGAGCTGTTTTTT.

This clonotype was detected ten times or more. The V call is TRBV15, the J call TRBJ1-1; D is perhaps TRBD1 (5 bases). The germline V gene has CDR1 LNHNV and CDR2 YYDKDF (reference sequence). Trimming cost V 2 bases and J 2 bases, with 18 bases left between them. The CDR3 runs to 17 residues. CDR3 nucleotides: TGTGCCACCAGCAGACAATCCTTGACAGCTAGAAACACTGAAGCTTTCTTT. Its protein is CATSRQSLTARNTEAFF.

Note on this clonotype: A much more abundant neighbour one base away suggests this may be a read error. The chain recombines TRBV20-1 with TRBJ2-7; 10 nucleotides agree with TRBD2. CDR3 size: 15 residues. CDR1 DFQATT and CDR2 SNEGSKA come from the germline V gene (reference sequence). V shed 0 bases, J shed 6 bases, and the junction held 8 bases outside the gene matches. The CDR3 region is CSARDRASGGCEQYF. CDR3 in DNA: TGCAGTGCTAGAGATCGGGCTAGCGGGGGCTGCGAGCAGTACTTC.

V gene TRBV10-3 combines with J gene TRBJ2-2; D possibly matches TRBD1 or TRBD2 (5 bases each). V lost 10 bases and J 1 base, leaving 13 bases between the germline ends. The CDR3 has 14 residues. The germline V gene has CDR1 ENHRY and CDR2 SYGVKD. Here the CDR3 DNA reads TGTGCCACCCATTGGGGGAGGAACACCGGGGAGCTGTTTTTT. Its translation: CATHWGRNTGELFF.

This clonotype was counted many times. The chain employs TRBV11-3 and TRBJ1-6; D call uncertain. The germline V gene has CDR1 SGHNT and CDR2 YENEEA. The CDR3 contains 13 residues. V lost 2 bases to trimming and J lost 7 bases, with 6 bases between them. The CDR3 sequence: CASSLTENSPLHF. Here the CDR3 DNA reads TGTGCCAGCAGCTTAACAGAGAATTCACCCCTCCACTTT.

The chain combines TRBV2 with TRBJ2-5, with D maybe TRBD1 (6 bases). This CDR3 has 14 residues. V dropped 5 bases and J dropped 5 bases, with 15 bases sitting between them. Germline CDR1 reads SNHLY; CDR2 reads FYNNEI. CDR3 protein: CASSLIRGRETQYF. DNA for the CDR3: TGTGCCAGCAGTTTAATCAGGGGCCGGGAGACCCAGTACTTC.

The chain is built from TRBV10-3 and TRBJ2-1; weak D call: TRBD2 (7 bases). Trimming pared 6 bases from V and 7 bases from J, leaving 16 bases between. The CDR3 runs to 14 residues. Per the germline V gene, CDR1 is ENHRY and CDR2 is SYGVKD. The CDR3 sequence: CAIRVGGPNNEQFF. Written as DNA, the CDR3 is TGTGCCATCAGGGTGGGGGGGCCTAATAATGAGCAGTTCTTC.

The J gene is TRBJ2-7, the V gene TRBV20-1; possibly TRBD1 for D (6 bases). V was cut by 7 bases and J by 2 bases, with 15 bases left in between. The CDR3 is made up of 13 amino acids. CDR1 DFQATT and CDR2 SNEGSKA come from the germline V gene (reference sequence). This CDR3 is CSGQQGRTYEQYF. The CDR3 bases are TGCAGTGGCCAACAGGGACGGACCTACGAGCAGTACTTC.

The DNA for the CDR3 is TGTGCCAGCAAAGACAATAGCAATCAGCCCCAGCATTTT. As protein: CASKDNSNQPQHF. The V gene is TRBV2, the J gene TRBJ1-5; D unclear. The V and J ends lost 7 bases and 0 bases respectively, with 7 bases between them. The CDR3 totals 13 residues. Germline values: CDR1 SNHLY, CDR2 FYNNEI. Drawing the rest from reference TRBV2 and TRBJ1-5, the complete variable domain is EPEVTQTPSHQVTQMGQEVILRCVPISNHLYFYWYRQILGQKVEFLVSFYNNEISEKSEIFDDQFSVERPDGSNFTLKIRSTKLEDSAMYFCASKDNSNQPQHFGDGTRLSIL.

V and J are TRBV2 and TRBJ2-7; no reliable D call. Germline V gene data show CDR1 as SNHLY and CDR2 as FYNNEI. This CDR3 contains 11 residues. V was shortened by 4 bases and J by 7 bases, with 8 bases between the two germline ends. The CDR3 loop is CASSGVGEQYF. The CDR3, as DNA: TGTGCCAGCAGTGGGGTGGGAGAGCAGTACTTC.

The rearrangement links TRBV7-9 to TRBJ2-1; no firm D call. Germline loops: CDR1 SEHNR, CDR2 FQNEAQ (reference sequence). V lost 5 bases to trimming and J lost 7 bases, with 6 bases between them. The CDR3 spans 11 residues. The CDR3 is CASSKLNEQFF. The DNA of the CDR3 is TGTGCCAGCAGCAAGTTAAATGAGCAGTTCTTC.

This clonotype was picked up many times. The J gene is TRBJ1-1, the V gene TRBV20-1, with D possibly matching TRBD1 (6 bases). Trimming stripped 3 bases from V and 0 bases from J, with 23 bases between. This CDR3 has 18 amino acids. Germline V gene data show CDR1 as DFQATT and CDR2 as SNEGSKA (reference sequence). The CDR3 region is CSAREDRNSFSMNTEAFF. The DNA for the CDR3 is TGCAGTGCTAGGGAAGACAGGAATTCCTTCTCCATGAACACTGAAGCTTTCTTT.

At least ten counts were recorded for this clonotype. The V gene is TRBV5-5, the J gene TRBJ2-7; 14 bases align to TRBD2. The CDR3 runs 16 residues. The V segment lost 0 bases and the J segment 2 bases; nucleotides outside the gene matches: 1. Germline-derived CDR1 and CDR2 are SGHKS and YYEKEE (reference sequence). In DNA form, the CDR3 reads TGTGCCAGCAGCTTGGGGACTAGCGGGGGGCCCTACGAGCAGTACTTC. Protein: CASSLGTSGGPYEQYF.

The CDR3 loop is CASSTRQGAHEQYF. The CDR3 bases are TGTGCCAGTAGTACCCGACAGGGGGCCCACGAGCAGTACTTC. The chain has TRBV19 and TRBJ2-7; 10 bases fit TRBD1. The CDR3 extends over 14 amino acids. Germline V lookup: CDR1 LNHDA, CDR2 SQIVND (reference sequence). The junction had 5 bases not matched to a gene; V was cut back by 4 bases and J by 5 bases.

The J gene is TRBJ2-5, the V gene TRBV5-1; TRBD2 might be the D (5 bases). The CDR3 length is 13 residues. CDR1 and CDR2 (germline): SGHRS, YFSETQ. V was cut by 2 bases and J by 5 bases, with 10 bases left in between. The CDR3 loop is CASSLEGPETQYF. In DNA, the CDR3 is TGCGCCAGCAGCTTAGAGGGCCCTGAGACCCAGTACTTC.

This clonotype was picked up many times. The gene calls are TRBV4-1 and TRBJ2-1, with a tentative D call TRBD2 (5 bases). CDR3 size: 15 residues. Germline-derived CDR1 and CDR2 are MGHRA and YSYEKL. Trimming shortened V by 5 bases and J by 0 bases, and 11 bases separated the two germline ends. CDR3 region: CASSRLLISYNEQFF. The CDR3 coding sequence is TGCGCCAGCAGCAGACTATTGATCTCCTACAATGAGCAGTTCTTC.

The CDR3 region is CSAQGAWEAQYF. CDR3 nucleotide sequence: TGCAGCGCACAGGGGGCATGGGAGGCCCAGTACTTC. The chain carries TRBV29-1 and TRBJ2-5; TRBD1 matches 9 bases. CDR1 and CDR2 from the germline V gene are SQVTM and ANQGSEA. Germline trimming cut 7 bases from V and 9 bases from J; bases unmatched to any gene: 9. The CDR3 extends over 12 amino acids.

The V gene is TRBV9, the J gene TRBJ2-2; D perhaps matches TRBD1 (5 bases). With 1 base removed from V and 6 bases from J, the gap between germline ends came to 10 bases. Germline V gene sequence: CDR1 SGDLS, CDR2 YYNGEE. This CDR3 is 14 amino acids long. CDR3 in DNA: TGTGCCAGCAGCGTAAGCAGGGTCTCCGGGGAGCTGTTTTTT. Translation gives CASSVSRVSGELFF. Full variable domain (rest looked up from reference TRBV9 and TRBJ2-2): DSGVTQTPKHLITATGQRVTLRCSPRSGDLSVYWYQQSLDQGLQFLIQYYNGEERAKGNILERFSAQQFPDLHSELNLSSLELGDSALYFCASSVSRVSGELFFGEGSRLTVL.

This clonotype was recorded many times. V is TRBV20-1 and J is TRBJ2-1; no clear D. The CDR3 contains 10 residues. Germline assignment: CDR1 DFQATT and CDR2 SNEGSKA (reference sequence). Trimming left V 3 bases short and J 9 bases short, with 6 bases between. CDR3 region: CSASRSEQFF. Here the CDR3 DNA reads TGCAGTGCTAGTAGGAGTGAGCAGTTCTTC.

The table lists this clonotype with many counts. V and J are TRBV10-1 and TRBJ1-2; D possibly corresponds to TRBD1 (6 bases). The V and J ends lost 6 bases and 13 bases respectively, with 15 bases between them. This CDR3 is 11 amino acids long. The germline V gene encodes CDR1 WNHNN and CDR2 SYGVQD (reference sequence). The CDR3 sequence is CASRGGSRCTF. CDR3 coding DNA: TGCGCCAGCAGAGGGGGTTCTCGCTGCACCTTC.

J is TRBJ2-7 and V is TRBV7-2; tentative D call: TRBD2 (5 bases). Germline values: CDR1 SGHTA, CDR2 FQGNSA. V was clipped by 3 bases and J by 3 bases, with 9 bases between them. The CDR3 runs to 13 residues. In DNA, the CDR3 is TGTGCCAGCAGCTTGTCTAGCTTCTACGAGCAGTACTTC. It encodes CASSLSSFYEQYF.

The rearrangement uses TRBV7-2 and TRBJ1-1; D remains ambiguous. Trimming removed 6 bases from V and 8 bases from J, with 10 bases in between. The germline CDR1 and CDR2 sequences are SGHTA and FQGNSA. The length of the CDR3 is 11 residues. The CDR3 DNA reads as TGTGCCAGCAGTTTTCTCAGGGAAGCTTTCTTT. This encodes CASSFLREAFF.

This clonotype appeared many times. The chain has TRBV6-2 or TRBV6-3 and TRBJ2-7, with 9 nucleotides matching TRBD2. V shed 0 bases and J 0 bases; nucleotides not matched to a gene: 9. The CDR3 has 18 amino acids. Germline V gene lookup returns CDR1 MNHEY and CDR2 SVGEGT. The CDR3: CASSYSASGETRSYEQYF. In nucleotides, the CDR3 is TGTGCCAGCAGTTACTCAGCTAGCGGGGAAACCCGCTCCTACGAGCAGTACTTC.

V is TRBV9 and J is TRBJ2-3; a possible D gene is TRBD2 (5 bases). The germline V gene has CDR1 SGDLS and CDR2 YYNGEE. With 1 base removed from V and 4 bases from J, the gap between germline ends came to 10 bases. The length of the CDR3 is 14 residues. This CDR3 reads CASSVMDSPDTQYF. CDR3 bases: TGTGCCAGCAGCGTAATGGACTCCCCAGATACGCAGTATTTT. Filled out from reference TRBV9 and TRBJ2-3, the complete variable domain reads DSGVTQTPKHLITATGQRVTLRCSPRSGDLSVYWYQQSLDQGLQFLIQYYNGEERAKGNILERFSAQQFPDLHSELNLSSLELGDSALYFCASSVMDSPDTQYFGPGTRLTVL.

There are many counts of this clonotype. This rearrangement joins TRBV4-3 to TRBJ1-1; the D gene is possibly TRBD1 (6 bases). The V and J ends lost 0 bases and 2 bases respectively, with 19 bases between them. CDR1 and CDR2 from the germline V gene are LGHNA and YSLEER. CDR3 size: 18 residues. The CDR3 spells CASSQDRPGAIGNTEAFF. As DNA, the CDR3 is TGCGCCAGCAGCCAAGATCGCCCAGGGGCAATAGGAAACACTGAAGCTTTCTTT.

The chain joins TRBV20-1 to TRBJ2-5; D might be TRBD2 (5 bases). The CDR3 runs to 12 residues. Germline V gives CDR1 DFQATT, CDR2 SNEGSKA (reference sequence). V dropped 3 bases and J dropped 9 bases, with 14 bases sitting between them. This chain's CDR3 is CSAREAAKAQYF. CDR3 DNA sequence: TGCAGTGCTAGGGAAGCGGCAAAGGCCCAGTACTTC.

The chain carries TRBV2 and TRBJ1-2; D gene ambiguous. The CDR3 is 15 residues long. V dropped 7 bases and J dropped 3 bases, with 18 bases sitting between them. The germline gives CDR1 SNHLY, CDR2 FYNNEI. The CDR3 region has the DNA TGTGCCAGCAACCATTGGAGGGAAGGATACTATGGCTACACCTTC. Its translation: CASNHWREGYYGYTF.

The V call is TRBV20-1, the J call TRBJ1-4; the D is unclear. This CDR3 is 13 amino acids long. With 3 bases removed from V and 2 bases from J, the gap between germline ends came to 7 bases. Germline CDR1 reads DFQATT; CDR2 reads SNEGSKA (reference sequence). This chain's CDR3 is CSASGGTNEKLFF. The DNA for the CDR3 is TGCAGTGCTAGTGGCGGCACTAATGAAAAACTGTTTTTT.

This clonotype came up a few times. J is TRBJ1-1 and V is TRBV5-1; the D is unclear. V shed 2 bases and J shed 1 base, with 21 bases lying between them. The CDR3 sequence is 18 residues long. The germline CDR1 and CDR2 sequences are SGHRS and YFSETQ. CDR3: CASSLNSGNGDSNTEAFF. CDR3 nucleotides: TGCGCCAGCAGCTTAAATAGTGGGAATGGGGATTCGAACACTGAAGCTTTCTTT.

This clonotype has ten or more counts. The rearrangement joins TRBV5-1 to TRBJ2-7; 8 positions agree with TRBD1. Germline assignment: CDR1 SGHRS and CDR2 YFSETQ. The CDR3 is 14 residues long. Unmatched junction bases numbered 13, after V lost 7 bases and J lost 7 bases. The CDR3 here is CASFEDRETREQYF. The CDR3 coding sequence is TGCGCCAGCTTTGAGGACAGGGAAACGCGGGAGCAGTACTTC.

The CDR3 coding sequence is TGTGCCACCAGCTCCGGCAGAAAAAATCAGCCCCAGCATTTT. Translation gives CATSSGRKNQPQHF. V gene TRBV15 combines with J gene TRBJ1-5; no clear D gene. This CDR3 contains 14 residues. V was clipped by 5 bases and J by 4 bases, with 12 bases between them. Germline V gene data show CDR1 as LNHNV and CDR2 as YYDKDF (reference sequence). Looking up the rest from reference TRBV15 and TRBJ1-5 gives the full variable domain: DAMVIQNPRYQVTQFGKPVTLSCSQTLNHNVMYWYQQKSSQAPKLLFHYYDKDFNNEADTPDNFQSRRPNTSFCFLDIRSPGLGDTAMYLCATSSGRKNQPQHFGDGTRLSIL.